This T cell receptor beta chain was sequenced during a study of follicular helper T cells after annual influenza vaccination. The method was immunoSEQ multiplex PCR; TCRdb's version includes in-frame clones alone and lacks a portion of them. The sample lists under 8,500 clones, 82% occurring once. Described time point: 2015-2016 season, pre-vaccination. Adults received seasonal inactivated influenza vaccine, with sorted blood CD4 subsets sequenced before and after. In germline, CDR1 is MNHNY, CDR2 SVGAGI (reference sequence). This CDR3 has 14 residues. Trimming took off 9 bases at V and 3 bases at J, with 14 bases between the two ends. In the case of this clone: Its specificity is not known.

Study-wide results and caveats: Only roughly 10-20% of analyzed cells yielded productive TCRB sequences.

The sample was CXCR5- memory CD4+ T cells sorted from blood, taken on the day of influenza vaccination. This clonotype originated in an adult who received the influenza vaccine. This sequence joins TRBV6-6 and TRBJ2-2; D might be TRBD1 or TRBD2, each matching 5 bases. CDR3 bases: TGTGCCAGTCAACCGGGACGAGACACCGGGGAGCTGTTTTTT. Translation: CASQPGRDTGELFF.